What follows is one TCR beta chain and its context. The antigen remains undetermined. These data belong to a study of cytomegalovirus exposure and HLA in healthy donors. Broader study findings: Sequencing likely generated an artifact that appeared as a cluster of highly shared sequence variants. Of the V segments, some could not be distinguished, including TRBV6-2 and TRBV6-3, and were excluded. TCR beta V- and J-gene trimming, according to a later analysis, was linked to a missense DCLRE1C variant. At a 0.05 false discovery rate, a later analysis found some 18,000 TCR beta sequences to be associated with HLA alleles.

The CDR3 is 15 residues long. The V and J ends lost 0 bases and 9 bases, in that order; junction bases with no gene match: 4. Germline V gene sequence: CDR1 SGHNT, CDR2 YYREEE (reference sequence). A multiplex PCR was run with 60 Vbeta primers and 13 Jbeta primers. Some clones are missing from TCRdb's copy, which holds only in-frame ones; the method was immunoSEQ multiplex PCR. Of 90,000 to 120,000 clones listed, around 77% were seen once; the top ten hold 4.2%. The V and J genes are TRBV5-4 and TRBJ1-6, with 9 bases fitting TRBD1. The sequence derives from a male donor in good health and CMV-seronegative. The sequenced sample consisted of PBMCs. CDR3 sequence reads: CASSLAQGAGSPLHF. Written as DNA, the CDR3 is TGTGCCAGCAGCTTGGCACAGGGGGCAGGTTCACCCCTCCACTTT.